This passage covers 11 T cell receptor beta chains from one sample sequenced in a study of T cell changes during pregnancy in multiple sclerosis. Profiling relied on immunoSEQ multiplex PCR, and the TCRdb table lists in-frame clones only, not all of them. The data show 15,000 or so clones, about 86% seen once. The source material was CD8+ T cells from peripheral blood mononuclear cells, sampled in the first trimester of pregnancy. The receptors derive from a female donor with multiple sclerosis, enrolled in a pregnancy study.

CDR3 DNA sequence: TGTGCCAGTAGTACCCGGACAGGGAGGAGTCCCGGGGAGCTGTTTTTT. Protein sequence: CASSTRTGRSPGELFF. The chain combines TRBV19 with TRBJ2-2, with 8 bases that match TRBD1. CDR1 and CDR2 (germline): LNHDA, SQIVND (reference sequence). The length of the CDR3 is 16 residues. J lost 6 bases, V lost 4 bases, and 10 bases had no gene match.

V is TRBV28 and J is TRBJ2-5, with D perhaps matching TRBD2 (7 bases). Between the trimmed V and J ends, which lost 1 base and 3 bases, there was a span of 18 bases. There are 17 residues in the CDR3. Per germline, CDR1 MDHEN and CDR2 SYDVKM. CDR3 in amino acids: CASSLSGGWDNEETQYF. CDR3 DNA: TGTGCCAGCAGTTTATCGGGGGGTTGGGACAACGAAGAGACCCAGTACTTC.

This rearrangement joins TRBV6-1 to TRBJ1-2; D is perhaps TRBD1 (6 bases). V lost 8 bases and J lost 1, with 17 bases in between. Germline CDR1 and CDR2: MNHNS and SASEGT. The CDR3 is 15 residues long. For the CDR3, the DNA is TGTGCCAGCTCGGGGGGGCAGGACAATAACTATGGCTACACCTTC. It specifies CASSGGQDNNYGYTF.

Comment on this clone: Different DNA sequences within this sample yield the same CDR3. The rearrangement uses TRBV6-5 and TRBJ2-7; 8 positions agree with TRBD2. Germline values: CDR1 MNHEY, CDR2 SVGAGI. CDR3 length equals 14 residues. The V gene end was trimmed by 2 bases and the J gene end by 4 bases; junction bases not matched to a gene: 4. The CDR3 sequence is CASSYGTSSYEQYF. The CDR3 DNA reads TGTGCCAGCAGTTACGGGACTAGTAGTTACGAGCAGTACTTC.

J is TRBJ1-2 and V is TRBV7-2; D gene unclear. This CDR3 is built from 14 residues. The V end was cut by 5 bases, the J end by 5 bases, with 15 bases between. Germline assignment: CDR1 SGHTA and CDR2 FQGNSA. For the CDR3, the DNA is TGTGCCAGCAGCCTTCCAGGCCTTGCTTATGGCTACACCTTC. This translates into CASSLPGLAYGYTF. Full variable domain (outside the CDR3, taken from reference TRBV7-2 and TRBJ1-2): GAGVSQSPSNKVTEKGKDVELRCDPISGHTALYWYRQSLGQGLEFLIYFQGNSAPDKSGLPSDRFSAERTGGSVSTLTIQRTQQEDSAVYLCASSLPGLAYGYTFGSGTRLTVV.

The chain is built from TRBV6-5 and TRBJ2-1; weak D call: TRBD1 (6 bases). This CDR3 has 13 amino acids. Trimming removed 7 bases from V and 0 bases from J, with 7 bases in between. Germline-derived CDR1 and CDR2 are MNHEY and SVGAGI. The CDR3 DNA reads TGTGCCAGCAAAGGGGGCTCCTACAATGAGCAGTTCTTC. Protein product: CASKGGSYNEQFF.

The chain has TRBV11-1 and TRBJ2-7; maybe TRBD1 (5 bases). The V end lost 1 base, the J end lost 1 base, and 20 bases lay between the germline ends. The CDR3 is 18 amino acids. The germline gives CDR1 SGHAT, CDR2 FQDESV (reference sequence). CDR3 sequence reads: CASSLGQTQEHLSYEQYF. The CDR3 bases are TGTGCCAGCAGCTTAGGACAGACCCAGGAGCACCTTTCCTACGAGCAGTACTTC.

The chain has TRBV14 and TRBJ2-7, with D tentatively TRBD1 (6 bases). Germline V gene data show CDR1 as SGHDN and CDR2 as FVKESK. With 4 bases removed from V and 2 bases from J, the gap between germline ends came to 12 bases. There are 14 residues in the CDR3. The CDR3 loop reads CASSRDTNAYEQYF. CDR3 DNA sequence: TGTGCCAGCAGCCGGGACACCAATGCCTACGAGCAGTACTTC.

The chain couples TRBV4-1 to TRBJ1-1; no clear D. CDR3 length equals 15 residues. Trimming cost V 5 bases and J 4 bases, with 17 bases left between them. The germline V gene encodes CDR1 MGHRA and CDR2 YSYEKL. In DNA, the CDR3 is TGCGCCAGCAGCTCGGAGGTGGATTGGGTCACTGAAGCTTTCTTT. Its protein product is CASSSEVDWVTEAFF.

The gene calls are TRBV7-8 and TRBJ2-3, with 8 bases aligning to TRBD1. Germline CDR1 is SGHVS and CDR2 is FQNEAQ. The CDR3 contains 15 residues. The ends lost 5 bases at V and 4 bases at J; junction bases unmatched: 8. The CDR3 loop reads CASSTGDRSADTQYF. CDR3 nucleotides: TGTGCCAGCAGCACAGGGGACAGGTCCGCAGATACGCAGTATTTT. The full variable domain, in which reference TRBV7-8 and TRBJ2-3 provide the parts outside the CDR3, is GAGVSQSPRYKVAKRGQDVALRCDPISGHVSLFWYQQALGQGPEFLTYFQNEAQLDKSGLPSDRFFAERPEGSVSTLKIQRTQQEDSAVYLCASSTGDRSADTQYFGPGTRLTVL.

The V and J genes are TRBV6-1 and TRBJ1-5, with TRBD1 matching over 9 bases. Germline CDR1 reads MNHNS; CDR2 reads SASEGT. V was pared by 0 bases and J by 8 bases, with 8 bases of the junction left unmatched. The CDR3 is 16 amino acids. CDR3 sequence: CASSEAIMTGGKPQHF. The DNA for the CDR3 is TGTGCCAGCAGTGAAGCGATCATGACAGGGGGAAAGCCCCAGCATTTT.